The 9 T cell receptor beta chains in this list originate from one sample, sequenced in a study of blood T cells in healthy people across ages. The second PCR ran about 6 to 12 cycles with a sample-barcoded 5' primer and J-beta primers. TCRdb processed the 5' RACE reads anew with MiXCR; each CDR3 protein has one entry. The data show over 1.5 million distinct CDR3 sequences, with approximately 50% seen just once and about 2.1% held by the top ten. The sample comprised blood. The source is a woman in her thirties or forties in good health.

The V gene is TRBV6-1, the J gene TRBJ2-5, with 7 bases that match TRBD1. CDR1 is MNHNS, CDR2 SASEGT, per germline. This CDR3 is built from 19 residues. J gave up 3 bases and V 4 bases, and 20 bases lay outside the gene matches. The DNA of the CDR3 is TGTGCCAGCAGTGTAAGGGACAGTTCCGCTATGGTCCCCGAAGAGACCCAGTACTTC. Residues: CASSVRDSSAMVPEETQYF.

This CDR3 reads CATSRGMLNGYTF. The CDR3 region has the DNA TGTGCCACCAGTCGGGGTATGCTCAATGGCTACACCTTC. The chain carries TRBV24-1 and TRBJ1-2; D is ambiguous. With 6 bases removed from V and 6 bases from J, the gap between germline ends came to 13 bases. Germline V CDR1 and CDR2: KGHDR, SFDVKD. This CDR3 region has 13 residues.

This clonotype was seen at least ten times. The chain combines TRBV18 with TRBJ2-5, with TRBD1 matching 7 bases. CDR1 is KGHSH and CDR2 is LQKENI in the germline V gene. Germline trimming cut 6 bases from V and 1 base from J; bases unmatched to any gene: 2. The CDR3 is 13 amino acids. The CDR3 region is CASSTGIQETQYF. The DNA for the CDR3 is TGTGCCAGCTCGACAGGGATCCAAGAGACCCAGTACTTC.

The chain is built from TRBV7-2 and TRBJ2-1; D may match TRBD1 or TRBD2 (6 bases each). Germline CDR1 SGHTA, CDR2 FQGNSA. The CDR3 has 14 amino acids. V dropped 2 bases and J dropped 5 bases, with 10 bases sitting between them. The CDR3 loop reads CASSLRRGNNEQFF. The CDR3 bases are TGTGCCAGCAGCTTAAGGAGGGGGAACAATGAGCAGTTCTTC. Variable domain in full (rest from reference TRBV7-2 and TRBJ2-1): GAGVSQSPSNKVTEKGKDVELRCDPISGHTALYWYRQSLGQGLEFLIYFQGNSAPDKSGLPSDRFSAERTGGSVSTLTIQRTQQEDSAVYLCASSLRRGNNEQFFGPGTRLTVL.

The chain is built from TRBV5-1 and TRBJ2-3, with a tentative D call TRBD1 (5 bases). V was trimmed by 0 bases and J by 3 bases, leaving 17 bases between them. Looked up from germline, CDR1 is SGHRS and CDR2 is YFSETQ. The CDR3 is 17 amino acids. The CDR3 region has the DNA TGCGCCAGCAGCTTGGAACCGACAGCAGGTGGGACAGATACGCAGTATTTT. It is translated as CASSLEPTAGGTDTQYF.

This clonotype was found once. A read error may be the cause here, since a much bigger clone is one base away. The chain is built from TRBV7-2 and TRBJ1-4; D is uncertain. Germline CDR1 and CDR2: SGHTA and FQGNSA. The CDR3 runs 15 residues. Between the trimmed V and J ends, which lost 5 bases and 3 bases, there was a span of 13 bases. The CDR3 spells CASSPGPSSNEKLFF. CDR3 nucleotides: TGTGCCAGCAGCCCTGGACCCTCATCTAATGAAAAACTGTTTTTT.

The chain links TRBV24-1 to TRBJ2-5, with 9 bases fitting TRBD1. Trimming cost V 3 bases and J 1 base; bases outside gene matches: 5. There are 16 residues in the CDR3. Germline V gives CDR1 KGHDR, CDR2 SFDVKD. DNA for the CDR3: TGTGCCACCAGTGATGCGGGACAGGGAATCCAAGAGACCCAGTACTTC. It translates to CATSDAGQGIQETQYF.

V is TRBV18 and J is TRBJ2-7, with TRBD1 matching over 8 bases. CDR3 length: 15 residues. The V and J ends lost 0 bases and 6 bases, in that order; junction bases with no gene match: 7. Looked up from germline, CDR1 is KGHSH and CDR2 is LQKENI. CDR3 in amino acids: CASSPPGTGVSEQYF. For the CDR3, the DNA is TGTGCCAGCTCACCACCTGGGACAGGCGTTTCCGAGCAGTACTTC. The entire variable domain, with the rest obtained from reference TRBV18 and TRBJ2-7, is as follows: NAGVMQNPRHLVRRRGQEARLRCSPMKGHSHVYWYRQLPEEGLKFMVYLQKENIIDESGMPKERFSAEFPKEGPSILRIQQVVRGDSAAYFCASSPPGTGVSEQYFGPGTRLTVT.

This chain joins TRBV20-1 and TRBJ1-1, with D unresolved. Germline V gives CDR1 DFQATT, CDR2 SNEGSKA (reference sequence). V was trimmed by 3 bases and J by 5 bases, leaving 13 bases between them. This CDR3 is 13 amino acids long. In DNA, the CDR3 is TGCAGTGCTAGTGCCGGGTTTGAGACTGAAGCTTTCTTT. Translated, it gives CSASAGFETEAFF.